Below are 5 T cell receptor beta chains sequenced from a single sample in a study of blood T cell repertoires in COVID-19. Assay used: immunoSEQ multiplex PCR; TCRdb lists only in-frame clones, some missing. This table has around 300,000 clones, about nine tenths appearing once. Source material: peripheral blood. All receptors derive from a woman aged 25 to 39 with active or convalescent COVID-19.

The rearrangement uses TRBV19 and TRBJ1-2; no firm D call. Germline V gene data show CDR1 as LNHDA and CDR2 as SQIVND (reference sequence). The CDR3 totals 19 residues. V was cut by 1 base and J by 7 bases, with 28 bases left in between. The CDR3 nucleotides read TGTGCCAGTAGTATAGCATTAGGAGGCTGGTCGGTTTTAACAGTTGGCTACACCTTC. The encoded protein is CASSIALGGWSVLTVGYTF.

The chain recombines TRBV7-2 with TRBJ2-7, with D uncertain. V shed 3 bases and J shed 4 bases, with 13 bases lying between them. Per the germline V gene, CDR1 is SGHTA and CDR2 is FQGNSA. The CDR3 is made up of 14 amino acids. In DNA form, the CDR3 reads TGTGCCAGCAGCTTTACGACTGGCCCATACGAGCAGTACTTC. Protein: CASSFTTGPYEQYF.

V and J are TRBV28 and TRBJ2-1; TRBD2 aligns across 8 bases. Germline V gives CDR1 MDHEN, CDR2 SYDVKM. The V segment lost 6 bases and the J segment 7 bases; nucleotides outside the gene matches: 8. The CDR3 is 14 residues long. CDR3 coding DNA: TGTGCCAGCAGACGATCGGGGGGGCGGAATGAGCAGTTCTTC. It yields the protein CASRRSGGRNEQFF.

V gene TRBV10-1 combines with J gene TRBJ1-4; D is possibly TRBD1 (5 bases). The CDR3 contains 15 residues. Trimming cost V 5 bases and J 5 bases, with 15 bases left between them. The V gene's germline CDR1 is WNHNN and CDR2 SYGVQD (reference sequence). CDR3 sequence: CASSHVAGPNEKLFF. The CDR3 nucleotides are TGCGCCAGCAGTCATGTTGCGGGACCGAATGAAAAACTGTTTTTT.

J is TRBJ2-1 and V is TRBV4-3, with TRBD2 as a possible D gene (5 bases). Germline assignment: CDR1 LGHNA and CDR2 YSLEER. The ends were cut back, 4 bases at V and 2 bases at J, with 12 bases in the middle. This CDR3 has 15 amino acids. CDR3 in DNA: TGCGCCAGCAGCCGCGAGCGGATCCCCTACAATGAGCAGTTCTTC. As protein: CASSRERIPYNEQFF.